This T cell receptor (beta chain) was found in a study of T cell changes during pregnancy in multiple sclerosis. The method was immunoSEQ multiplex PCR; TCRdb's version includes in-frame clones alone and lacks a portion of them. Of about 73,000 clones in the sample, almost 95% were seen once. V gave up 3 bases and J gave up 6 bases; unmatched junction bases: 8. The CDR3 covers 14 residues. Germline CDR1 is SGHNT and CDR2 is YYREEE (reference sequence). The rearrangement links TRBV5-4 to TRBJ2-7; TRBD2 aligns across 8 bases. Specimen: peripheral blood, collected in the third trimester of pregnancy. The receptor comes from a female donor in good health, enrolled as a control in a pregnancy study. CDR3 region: CASSWGGLEREQYF. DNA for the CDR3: TGTGCCAGCAGCTGGGGGGGACTAGAGCGCGAGCAGTACTTC.